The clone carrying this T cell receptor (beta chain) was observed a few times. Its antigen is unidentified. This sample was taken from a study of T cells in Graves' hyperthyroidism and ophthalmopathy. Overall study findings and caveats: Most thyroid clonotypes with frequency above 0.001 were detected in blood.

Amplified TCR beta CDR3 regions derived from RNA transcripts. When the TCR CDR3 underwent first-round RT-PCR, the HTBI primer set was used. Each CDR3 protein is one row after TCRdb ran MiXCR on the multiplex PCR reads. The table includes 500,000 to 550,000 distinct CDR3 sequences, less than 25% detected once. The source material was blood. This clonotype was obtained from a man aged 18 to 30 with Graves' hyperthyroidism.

Written as DNA, the CDR3 is TGTGCCAGCAGCCTCAAGAGCGAGCAGTACTTC. Translation: CASSLKSEQYF. The V call is TRBV6-2 or TRBV6-3, the J call TRBJ2-7; D is ambiguous. From germline, CDR1 is MNHEY and CDR2 SVGEGT. The CDR3 spans 11 residues. The ends were cut back, 6 bases at V and 6 bases at J, with 9 bases in the middle.